The 5 T cell receptor beta chains below come from one sample, sequenced in a study of shared clonotypes between healthy human individuals. Profiled with immunoSEQ multiplex PCR; TCRdb holds only in-frame clones, not every one. Seen here are hundreds of thousands of clones, around 67% observed once, and the top ten hold 10%. Sequenced input: memory CD4+ T cells sorted from blood. Subset meaning: CD45RA-negative fraction. The receptors here all came from a man younger than 40 in good health.

The chain is built from TRBV10-3 and TRBJ1-1; 7 bases are a match to TRBD1. The germline gives CDR1 ENHRY, CDR2 SYGVKD. The CDR3 consists of 15 residues. The V segment lost 1 base and the J segment 5 bases; nucleotides outside the gene matches: 7. The CDR3 DNA follows: TGTGCCATCAGTGAGTTAGGGGGCAATGGGACTGAAGCTTTCTTT. Its protein is CAISELGGNGTEAFF.

A few counts support this clone. The chain carries TRBV6-1 and TRBJ1-5; D is uncertain. Germline CDR1 is MNHNS and CDR2 is SASEGT. Deletions cut 7 bases from V and 0 bases from J, with 10 bases between. CDR3 length equals 14 residues. This chain's CDR3 is CASTQHYSNQPQHF. The CDR3 nucleotides are TGTGCCAGCACCCAACACTATAGCAATCAGCCCCAGCATTTT.

About this clone itself: The sample has other DNA sequences that encode this CDR3 too. V is TRBV28 and J is TRBJ1-2, with D possibly TRBD1 on 5 matching bases. The germline V gene has CDR1 MDHEN and CDR2 SYDVKM. The CDR3 sequence is 14 residues long. The V end lost 6 bases, the J end lost 0 bases, and 11 bases lay between the germline ends. The CDR3 DNA sequence: TGTGCCAGCAGAAATGACAGAGCTAACTATGGCTACACCTTC. Protein product: CASRNDRANYGYTF.

This clone appeared once. The chain joins TRBV19 to TRBJ2-6; tentatively, D is TRBD1 (5 bases). There are 16 residues in the CDR3. Germline V lookup: CDR1 LNHDA, CDR2 SQIVND (reference sequence). Trimming left V 6 bases short and J 1 base short, with 13 bases between. The CDR3 sequence: CASRWGSKSGANVLTF. The DNA of the CDR3 is TGTGCCAGTAGGTGGGGCTCTAAGTCTGGGGCCAACGTCCTGACTTTC.

The rearrangement joins TRBV19 to TRBJ2-1, with D unresolved. V lost 5 bases, J lost 6 bases, and 14 bases lay in between. This CDR3 spans 14 amino acids. Per the germline V gene, CDR1 is LNHDA and CDR2 is SQIVND (reference sequence). CDR3 protein: CASSVDPDRNEQFF. In DNA, the CDR3 is TGTGCCAGTAGTGTGGATCCCGACCGCAATGAGCAGTTCTTC.